Given below is one TCR beta chain in context. The antigen remains unidentified. The data derive from a study of shared clonotypes between healthy human individuals. Data came from immunoSEQ multiplex PCR; TCRdb stores just in-frame clones and leaves some out. There are 2 million to 3 million clones in the sample; 90% to 95% occur only once, and 0.36% lies in the top ten. Overall study findings and caveats: What rarefaction showed was incomplete sorted-subset sequencing despite large depth.

All of the donors resided in Nashville, Tennessee, and each was a Caucasian adult. The V end was cut by 3 bases, the J end by 1 base, with 4 bases between. This CDR3 contains 11 residues. CDR1 and CDR2 from the germline V gene are GTSNPN and SVGIG (reference sequence). The specimen was naive CD4+ T cells from PBMCs. Specified subset: CD45RA+ positively selected. The TCR was taken from a man aged 18 to 30 in good health. Some clones in this sample may be carry-over from other donors' samples. This chain links TRBV30 with TRBJ2-7; D is uncertain. The CDR3 DNA sequence: TGTGCCTGGAGACAGTCCTACGAGCAGTACTTC. Translation: CAWRQSYEQYF.